Each of the 8 T cell receptor beta chains below was sequenced from the same sample in a study of CD8 T cells in ankylosing spondylitis. The study, taken as a whole, reports: About 8 highly homologous variants made up a TCR beta motif, and this motif appeared characteristic of ankylosing spondylitis blood.

TCRdb re-analysed the 5' RACE reads in MiXCR, keeping a single row per CDR3 protein. The profile shows around 450,000 distinct CDR3 sequences, 25% to 30% of them singletons. These receptors' antigens are unknown. The sequenced material came from blood, either unsorted or a sorted T cell fraction (not recorded which). The source is a male donor with ankylosing spondylitis.

The chain employs TRBV5-1 and TRBJ1-5, with 9 bases that match TRBD1. The CDR3 totals 17 residues. J gave up 1 base and V 0 bases, and 5 bases lay outside the gene matches. From germline, CDR1 is SGHRS and CDR2 YFSETQ. The CDR3 DNA follows: TGCGCCAGCAGCTTGGCACAGGGGGCGCGCAGCAATCAGCCCCAGCATTTT. Residues: CASSLAQGARSNQPQHF.

This clonotype was seen at least ten times. J is TRBJ2-3 and V is TRBV20-1; no firm D call. Germline CDR1 is DFQATT and CDR2 is SNEGSKA (reference sequence). The CDR3 covers 16 residues. Trimming left V 0 bases short and J 2 bases short, with 15 bases between. The chain's CDR3 is CSARDLDSTSTDTQYF. The CDR3 nucleotides read TGCAGTGCTAGAGATTTAGACTCCACTTCCACAGATACGCAGTATTTT.

This clonotype was seen more than once but under ten times. The chain is built from TRBV2 and TRBJ2-3; 7 nucleotides agree with TRBD2. Germline V gene sequence: CDR1 SNHLY, CDR2 FYNNEI. The trim removed 7 bases at V and 3 bases at J, leaving 7 bases unmatched. This CDR3 contains 14 residues. The CDR3 sequence: CASTRLARTDTQYF. The CDR3 bases are TGTGCCAGCACACGACTAGCCAGGACAGATACGCAGTATTTT.

There are many counts of this clonotype. The rearrangement joins TRBV29-1 to TRBJ1-4; possible D gene TRBD1, 6 bases. The CDR3 totals 15 residues. V lost 6 bases and J 1 base, leaving 15 bases between the germline ends. Looked up from germline, CDR1 is SQVTM and CDR2 is ANQGSEA. Written as DNA, the CDR3 is TGCAGCGTCTCCCGACAGACAGGAACTAATGAAAAACTGTTTTTT. It encodes CSVSRQTGTNEKLFF.

The CDR3 is CASSQEADYRPRNTQYF. The CDR3 DNA reads as TGCGCCAGCAGCCAAGAAGCCGACTACCGTCCCCGGAATACGCAGTATTTT. This rearrangement joins TRBV4-1 to TRBJ2-3; a possible D gene is TRBD2 (5 bases). CDR3 size: 17 residues. From germline, CDR1 is MGHRA and CDR2 YSYEKL. Trimming left V 0 bases short and J 7 bases short, with 20 bases between.

This sequence joins TRBV5-6 and TRBJ2-1, with D perhaps matching TRBD2 (5 bases). The germline V gene encodes CDR1 SGHDT and CDR2 YYEEEE. The germline V and J ends were trimmed by 1 base and 0 bases, with 11 bases remaining between them. This CDR3 has 16 amino acids. CDR3 DNA sequence: TGTGCCAGCAGCTTGATCCGGGAAAGCTCCTACAATGAGCAGTTCTTC. It is translated as CASSLIRESSYNEQFF.

The chain links TRBV20-1 to TRBJ1-1, with D perhaps matching TRBD1 (6 bases). Germline loops: CDR1 DFQATT, CDR2 SNEGSKA (reference sequence). The CDR3 runs 14 residues. Trimming removed 3 bases at V and 1 base at J, with 12 bases between. This CDR3 is CSASITGTNTEAFF. CDR3 DNA: TGCAGTGCTAGTATTACAGGGACGAACACTGAAGCTTTCTTT.

This clonotype has a handful of counts. The chain uses TRBV12-3 or TRBV12-4 and TRBJ1-4; 11 nucleotides match TRBD1. Losses at the gene ends were 4 bases for V and 11 bases for J; bases not matched to a gene: 9. This CDR3 has 15 residues. The CDR3 loop reads CASSSRGQGAEKLFF. The CDR3 coding sequence is TGTGCCAGCAGTTCCCGAGGACAGGGGGCCGAGAAACTGTTTTTT.